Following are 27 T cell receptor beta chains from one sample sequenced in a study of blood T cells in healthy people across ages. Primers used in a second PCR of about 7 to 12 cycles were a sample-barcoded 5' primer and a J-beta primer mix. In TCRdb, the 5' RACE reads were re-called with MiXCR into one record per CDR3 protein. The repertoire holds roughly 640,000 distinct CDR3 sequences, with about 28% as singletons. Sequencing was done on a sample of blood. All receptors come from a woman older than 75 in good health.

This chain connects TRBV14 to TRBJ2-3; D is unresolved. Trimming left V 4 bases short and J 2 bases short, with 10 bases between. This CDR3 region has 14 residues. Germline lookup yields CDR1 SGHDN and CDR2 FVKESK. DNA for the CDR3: TGTGCCAGCAGCCCGTTATCTAACACAGATACGCAGTATTTT. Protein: CASSPLSNTDTQYF.

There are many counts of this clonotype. The CDR3 protein is CASSGTGFDGYTF. The CDR3 nucleotides read TGCGCCAGCAGTGGGACAGGGTTCGATGGCTACACCTTC. This sequence joins TRBV5-1 and TRBJ1-2, with TRBD1 matching over 9 bases. V shed 5 bases and J 6 bases; nucleotides not matched to a gene: 5. CDR1 and CDR2 from the germline V gene are SGHRS and YFSETQ. CDR3 length: 13 amino acids.

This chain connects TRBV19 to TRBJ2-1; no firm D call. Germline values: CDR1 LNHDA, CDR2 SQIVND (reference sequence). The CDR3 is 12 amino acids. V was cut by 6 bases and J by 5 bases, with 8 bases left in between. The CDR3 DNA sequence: TGTGCCAGTAGAACAGTTCACAATGAGCAGTTCTTC. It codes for CASRTVHNEQFF.

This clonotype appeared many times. CDR3 bases: TGTGCCAGCAGCTTGGGACAGGCCCACAATGAGCAGTTCTTC. Protein: CASSLGQAHNEQFF. The rearrangement links TRBV7-3 to TRBJ2-1, with 8 bases that match TRBD1. There are 14 residues in the CDR3. After removal of 3 bases from V and 5 bases from J, the junction contained 3 bases not matched to a gene. Germline values: CDR1 SGHTA, CDR2 FQGTGA.

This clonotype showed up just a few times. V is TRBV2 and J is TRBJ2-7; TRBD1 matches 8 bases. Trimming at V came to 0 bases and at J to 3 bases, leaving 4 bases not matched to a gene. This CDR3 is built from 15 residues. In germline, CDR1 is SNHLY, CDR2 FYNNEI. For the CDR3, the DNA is TGTGCCAGCAGTGAAGCCGGACAGGGCGGCTACGAGCAGTACTTC. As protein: CASSEAGQGGYEQYF.

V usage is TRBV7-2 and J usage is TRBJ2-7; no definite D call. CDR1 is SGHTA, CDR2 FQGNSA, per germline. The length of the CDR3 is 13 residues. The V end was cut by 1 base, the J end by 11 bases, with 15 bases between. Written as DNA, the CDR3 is TGTGCCAGCAGCTTAGAACGTGACCTAGGAGAGTACTTC. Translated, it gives CASSLERDLGEYF. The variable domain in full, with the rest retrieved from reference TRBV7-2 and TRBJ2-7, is GAGVSQSPSNKVTEKGKDVELRCDPISGHTALYWYRQSLGQGLEFLIYFQGNSAPDKSGLPSDRFSAERTGGSVSTLTIQRTQQEDSAVYLCASSLERDLGEYFGPGTRLTVT.

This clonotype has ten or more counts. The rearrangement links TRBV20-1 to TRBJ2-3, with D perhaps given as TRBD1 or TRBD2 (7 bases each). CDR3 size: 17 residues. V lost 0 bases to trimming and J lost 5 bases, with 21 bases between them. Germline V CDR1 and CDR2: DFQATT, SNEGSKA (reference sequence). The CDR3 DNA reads TGCAGTGCTAGAGATCCGGGACAGCCAGGGGGGGGAGATACGCAGTATTTT. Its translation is CSARDPGQPGGGDTQYF.

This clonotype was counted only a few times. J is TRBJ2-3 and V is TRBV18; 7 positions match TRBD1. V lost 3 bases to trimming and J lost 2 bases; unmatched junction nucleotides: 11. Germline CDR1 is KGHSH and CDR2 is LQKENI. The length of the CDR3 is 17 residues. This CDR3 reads CASSPRRTGNVTDTQYF. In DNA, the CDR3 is TGTGCCAGCTCACCCCGAAGGACAGGCAATGTCACAGATACGCAGTATTTT.

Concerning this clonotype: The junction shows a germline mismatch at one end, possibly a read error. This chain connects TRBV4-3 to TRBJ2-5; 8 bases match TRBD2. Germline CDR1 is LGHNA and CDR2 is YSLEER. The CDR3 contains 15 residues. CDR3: CAGSQTSGRGETQYF. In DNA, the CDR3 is TGCGCCGGCAGCCAAACGAGCGGGAGAGGGGAGACCCAGTACTTC.

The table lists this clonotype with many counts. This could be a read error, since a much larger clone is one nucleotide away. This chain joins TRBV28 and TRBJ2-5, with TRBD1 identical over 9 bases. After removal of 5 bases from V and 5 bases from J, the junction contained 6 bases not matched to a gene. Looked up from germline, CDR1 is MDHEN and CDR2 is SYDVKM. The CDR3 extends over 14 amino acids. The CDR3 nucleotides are TGTGCCAGCAGTGCCGGACAGGGGTGGGAGACCCAGTACTTC. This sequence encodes CASSAGQGWETQYF.

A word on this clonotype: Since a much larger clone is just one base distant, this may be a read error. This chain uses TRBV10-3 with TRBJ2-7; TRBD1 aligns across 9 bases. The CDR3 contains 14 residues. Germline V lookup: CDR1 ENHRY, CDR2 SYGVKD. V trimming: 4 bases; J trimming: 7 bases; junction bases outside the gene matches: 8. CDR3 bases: TGTGCCATCAGTGGGGAGGACAGGGGCAATGAGCAGTACTTC. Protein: CAISGEDRGNEQYF.

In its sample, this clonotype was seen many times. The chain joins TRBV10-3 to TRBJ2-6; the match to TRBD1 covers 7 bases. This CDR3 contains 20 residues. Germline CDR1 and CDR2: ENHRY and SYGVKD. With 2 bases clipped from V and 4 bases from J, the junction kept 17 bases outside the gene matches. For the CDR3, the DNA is TGTGCCATCAGTGAGGATCCCACAGGGGTTACTCCTAGAGGGGCCAACGTCCTGACTTTC. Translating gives CAISEDPTGVTPRGANVLTF.

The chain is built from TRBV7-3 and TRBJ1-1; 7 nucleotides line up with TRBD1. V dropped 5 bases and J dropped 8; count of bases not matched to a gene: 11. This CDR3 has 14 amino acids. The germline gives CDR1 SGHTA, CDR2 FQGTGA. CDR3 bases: TGTGCCAGCAGCCCATCGGACAGGAATAAAGAAGCTTTCTTT. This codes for CASSPSDRNKEAFF.

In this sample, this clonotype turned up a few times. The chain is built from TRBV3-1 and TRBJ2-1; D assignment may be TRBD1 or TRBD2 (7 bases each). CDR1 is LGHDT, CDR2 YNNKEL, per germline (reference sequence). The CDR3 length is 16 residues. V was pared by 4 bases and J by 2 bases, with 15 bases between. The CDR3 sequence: CASSPGGGGTYNEQFF. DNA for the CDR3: TGTGCCAGCAGCCCAGGGGGGGGGGGCACCTACAATGAGCAGTTCTTC.

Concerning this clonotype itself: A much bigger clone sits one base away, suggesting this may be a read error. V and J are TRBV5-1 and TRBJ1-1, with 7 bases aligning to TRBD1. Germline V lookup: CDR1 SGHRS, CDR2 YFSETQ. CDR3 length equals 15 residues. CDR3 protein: CTSSPTGQTNTEAFF. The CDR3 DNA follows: TGCACCAGCAGCCCCACGGGACAGACGAACACTGAAGCTTTCTTT.

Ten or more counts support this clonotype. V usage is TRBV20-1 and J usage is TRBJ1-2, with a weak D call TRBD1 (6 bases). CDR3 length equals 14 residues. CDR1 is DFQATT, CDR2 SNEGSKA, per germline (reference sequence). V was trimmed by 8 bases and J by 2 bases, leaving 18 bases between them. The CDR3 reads CSSRPPGQNYGYTF. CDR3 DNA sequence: TGCAGTTCCAGGCCCCCCGGACAGAACTATGGCTACACCTTC.

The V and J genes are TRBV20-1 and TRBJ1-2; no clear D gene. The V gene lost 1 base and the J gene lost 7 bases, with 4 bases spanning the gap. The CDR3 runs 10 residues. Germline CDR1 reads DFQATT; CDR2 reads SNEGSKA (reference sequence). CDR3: CSARGAGYTF. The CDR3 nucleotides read TGCAGTGCTAGAGGTGCTGGCTACACCTTC.

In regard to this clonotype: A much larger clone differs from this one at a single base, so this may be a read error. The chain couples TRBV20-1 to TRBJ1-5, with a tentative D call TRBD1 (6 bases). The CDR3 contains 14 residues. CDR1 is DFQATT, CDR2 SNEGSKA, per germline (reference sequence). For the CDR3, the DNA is TGCAGTGCTAGAGAAGCTGGGGGCAATCGGCCCCAGCATTTT. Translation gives CSAREAGGNRPQHF.

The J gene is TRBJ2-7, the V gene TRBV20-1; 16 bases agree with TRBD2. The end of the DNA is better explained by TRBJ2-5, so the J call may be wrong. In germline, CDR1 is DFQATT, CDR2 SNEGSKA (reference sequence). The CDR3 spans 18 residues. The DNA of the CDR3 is TGCAGTGCTAAGTCCGGGACTAGCGGGAGGGCCATGGCGGAGACCCAGTACTTC. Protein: CSAKSGTSGRAMAETQYF.

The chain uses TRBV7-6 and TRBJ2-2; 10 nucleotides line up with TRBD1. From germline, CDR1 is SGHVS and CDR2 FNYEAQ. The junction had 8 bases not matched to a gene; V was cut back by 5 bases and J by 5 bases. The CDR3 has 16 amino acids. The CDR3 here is CASSERQGARTGELFF. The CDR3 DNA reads TGTGCCAGCAGCGAACGACAGGGGGCGCGGACCGGGGAGCTGTTTTTT.

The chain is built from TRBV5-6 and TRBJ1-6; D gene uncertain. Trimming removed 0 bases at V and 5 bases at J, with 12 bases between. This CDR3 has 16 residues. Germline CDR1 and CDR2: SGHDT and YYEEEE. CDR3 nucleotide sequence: TGTGCCAGCAGCTTGGGCTCACGACACCATAATTCACCCCTCCACTTT. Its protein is CASSLGSRHHNSPLHF.

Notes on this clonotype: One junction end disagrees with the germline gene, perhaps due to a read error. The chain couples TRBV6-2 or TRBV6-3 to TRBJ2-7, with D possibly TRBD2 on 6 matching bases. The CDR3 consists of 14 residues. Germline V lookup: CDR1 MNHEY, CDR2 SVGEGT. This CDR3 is CASDVGGPYNEQYF. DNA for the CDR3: TGCGCCAGCGACGTCGGGGGACCCTACAATGAGCAGTACTTC.

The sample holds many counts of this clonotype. The CDR3 here is CASSGYETQYF. DNA of the CDR3: TGTGCCAGCAGTGGGTATGAGACCCAGTACTTC. The chain is built from TRBV2 and TRBJ2-5; no firm D call. V gave up 4 bases and J gave up 5 bases, with 5 bases separating them. Germline CDR1 and CDR2: SNHLY and FYNNEI. There are 11 residues in the CDR3.

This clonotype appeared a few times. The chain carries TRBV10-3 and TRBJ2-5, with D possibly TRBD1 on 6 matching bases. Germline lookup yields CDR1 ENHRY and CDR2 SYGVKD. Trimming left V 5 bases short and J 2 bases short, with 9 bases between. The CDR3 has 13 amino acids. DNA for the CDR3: TGTGCCATCAGTTCAGGGGTTCAAGAGACCCAGTACTTC. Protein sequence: CAISSGVQETQYF.

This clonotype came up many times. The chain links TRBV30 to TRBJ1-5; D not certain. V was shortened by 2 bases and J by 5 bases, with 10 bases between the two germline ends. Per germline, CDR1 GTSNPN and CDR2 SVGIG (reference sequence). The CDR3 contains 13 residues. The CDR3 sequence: CAWSRADYQPQHF. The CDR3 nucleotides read TGTGCCTGGAGTCGGGCAGACTATCAGCCCCAGCATTTT. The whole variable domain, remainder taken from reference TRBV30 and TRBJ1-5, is SQTIHQWPATLVQPVGSPLSLECTVEGTSNPNLYWYRQAAGRGLQLLFYSVGIGQISSEVPQNLSASRPQDRQFILSSKKLLLSDSGFYLCAWSRADYQPQHFGDGTRLSIL.

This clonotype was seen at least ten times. The DNA for the CDR3 is TGTGCCAGCAGTTTTGGGAGCGGGGGGGCCGGGGATACGCAGTATTTT. This translates into CASSFGSGGAGDTQYF. The rearrangement uses TRBV12-3 or TRBV12-4 and TRBJ2-3; 10 positions match TRBD2. This CDR3 contains 16 residues. V lost 3 bases to trimming and J lost 6 bases; unmatched junction nucleotides: 9.

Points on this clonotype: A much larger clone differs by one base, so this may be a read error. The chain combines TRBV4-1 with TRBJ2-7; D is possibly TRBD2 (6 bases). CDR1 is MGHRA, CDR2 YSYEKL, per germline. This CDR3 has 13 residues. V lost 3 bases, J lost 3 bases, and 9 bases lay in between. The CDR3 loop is CASSQIGGYEQYF. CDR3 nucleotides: TGCGCCAGCAGCCAGATCGGGGGCTACGAGCAGTACTTC.